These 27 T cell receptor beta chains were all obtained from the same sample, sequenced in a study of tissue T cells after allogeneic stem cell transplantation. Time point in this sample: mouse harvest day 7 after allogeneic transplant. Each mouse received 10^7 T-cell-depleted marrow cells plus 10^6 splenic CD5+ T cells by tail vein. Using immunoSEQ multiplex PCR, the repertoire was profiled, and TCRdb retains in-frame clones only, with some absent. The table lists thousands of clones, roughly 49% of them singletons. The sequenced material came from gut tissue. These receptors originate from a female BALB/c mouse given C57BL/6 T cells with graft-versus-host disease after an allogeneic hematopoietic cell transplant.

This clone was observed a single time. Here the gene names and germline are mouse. The sequenced CDR3 bases are TGTGCCAGCAGCTTAGTGGCGCAAAACACCTTGTAC. Translating it yields CASSLVAQNTLY. The whole CDR3 is CASSLVAQNTLYF. The chain couples TRBV3 to TRBJ2-4; D is ambiguous. The missing CDR3 end, 1 residue past where the read stops, is filled in from the germline J gene. Deletions cut 1 base from V and 3 bases from J, with 5 bases between. The CDR3 runs 13 residues. Germline CDR1 SNHLY, CDR2 FYNGKV (reference sequence).

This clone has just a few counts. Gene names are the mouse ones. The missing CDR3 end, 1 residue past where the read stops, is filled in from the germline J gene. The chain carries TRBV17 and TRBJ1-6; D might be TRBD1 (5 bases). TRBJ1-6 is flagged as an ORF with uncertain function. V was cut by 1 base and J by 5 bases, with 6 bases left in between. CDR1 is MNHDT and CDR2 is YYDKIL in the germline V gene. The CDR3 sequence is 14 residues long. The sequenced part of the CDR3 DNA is TGTGCTAGCAGTAGAGGGACAAATAATTCGCCCCTCTAC. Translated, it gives CASSRGTNNSPLY. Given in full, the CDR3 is CASSRGTNNSPLYF.

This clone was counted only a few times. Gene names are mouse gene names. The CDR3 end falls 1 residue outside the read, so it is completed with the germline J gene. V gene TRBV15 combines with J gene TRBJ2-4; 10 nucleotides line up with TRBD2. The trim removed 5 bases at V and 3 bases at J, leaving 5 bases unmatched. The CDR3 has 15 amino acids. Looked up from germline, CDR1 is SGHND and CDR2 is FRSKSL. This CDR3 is CASSRLGGGQNTLYF. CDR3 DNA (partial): TGTGCCAGCAGTAGACTGGGGGGAGGACAAAACACCTTGTAC.

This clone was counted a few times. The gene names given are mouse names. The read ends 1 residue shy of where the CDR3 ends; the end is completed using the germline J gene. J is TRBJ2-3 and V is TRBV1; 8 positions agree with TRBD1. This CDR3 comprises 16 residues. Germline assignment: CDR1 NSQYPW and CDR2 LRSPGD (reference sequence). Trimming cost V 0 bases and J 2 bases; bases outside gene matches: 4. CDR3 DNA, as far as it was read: TGCACCTGCAGTGCAGACAGGGGGCGCGTTGCAGAAACGCTGTAT. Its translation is CTCSADRGRVAETLY. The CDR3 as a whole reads CTCSADRGRVAETLYF.

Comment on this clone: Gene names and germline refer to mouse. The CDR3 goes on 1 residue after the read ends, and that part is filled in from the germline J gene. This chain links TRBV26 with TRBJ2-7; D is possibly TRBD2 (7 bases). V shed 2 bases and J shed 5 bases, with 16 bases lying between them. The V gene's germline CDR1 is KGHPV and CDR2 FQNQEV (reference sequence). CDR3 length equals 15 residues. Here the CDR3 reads CASSLKGGALDEQYF. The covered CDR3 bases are TGTGCCAGCAGTCTGAAGGGGGGCGCGTTGGATGAACAGTAC.

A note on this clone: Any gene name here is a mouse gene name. CDR3 DNA, as far as it was read: TGTGGTGCTAGGGAATCGGGTCAAAACACCTTGTAC. It encodes CGARESGQNTLY. The CDR3 as a whole reads CGARESGQNTLYF. This chain links TRBV20 with TRBJ2-4; no clear D gene. The sequence runs out 1 residue before the end of the CDR3; the remainder is reconstructed from the germline J gene. Per germline, CDR1 GFQATS and CDR2 STVNSAI. With 0 bases removed from V and 1 base from J, the gap between germline ends came to 5 bases. This CDR3 contains 13 residues.

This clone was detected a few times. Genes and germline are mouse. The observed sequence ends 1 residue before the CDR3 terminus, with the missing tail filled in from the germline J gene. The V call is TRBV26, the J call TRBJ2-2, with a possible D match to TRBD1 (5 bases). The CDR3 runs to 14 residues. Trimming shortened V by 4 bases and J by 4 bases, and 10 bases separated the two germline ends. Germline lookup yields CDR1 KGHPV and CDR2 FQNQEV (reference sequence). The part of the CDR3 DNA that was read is TGTGCCAGCAGTCCACAGGATCTCACCGGGCAGCTCTAC. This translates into CASSPQDLTGQLY. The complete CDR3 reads CASSPQDLTGQLYF.

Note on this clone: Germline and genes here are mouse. The CDR3: CASSLQGAPGNTLYF. The covered CDR3 bases are TGTGCCAGCAGTCTCCAGGGGGCGCCTGGAAATACGCTCTAT. The genes are TRBV26 and TRBJ1-3, with TRBD1 identical over 8 bases. Read sequence stops 1 residue before the CDR3 end, and the germline J gene provides the missing end. From germline, CDR1 is KGHPV and CDR2 FQNQEV (reference sequence). The J segment lost 2 bases and the V segment lost 3 bases, leaving 3 bases of the junction unmatched. This CDR3 spans 15 amino acids.

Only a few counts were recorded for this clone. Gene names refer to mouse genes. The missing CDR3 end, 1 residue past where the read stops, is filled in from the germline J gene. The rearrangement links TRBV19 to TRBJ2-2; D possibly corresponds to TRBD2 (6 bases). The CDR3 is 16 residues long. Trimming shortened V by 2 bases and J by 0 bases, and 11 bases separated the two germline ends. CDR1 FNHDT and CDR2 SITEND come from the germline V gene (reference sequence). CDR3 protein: CASSIFGGANTGQLYF. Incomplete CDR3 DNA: TGTGCCAGCAGTATTTTTGGGGGTGCAAACACCGGGCAGCTCTAC.

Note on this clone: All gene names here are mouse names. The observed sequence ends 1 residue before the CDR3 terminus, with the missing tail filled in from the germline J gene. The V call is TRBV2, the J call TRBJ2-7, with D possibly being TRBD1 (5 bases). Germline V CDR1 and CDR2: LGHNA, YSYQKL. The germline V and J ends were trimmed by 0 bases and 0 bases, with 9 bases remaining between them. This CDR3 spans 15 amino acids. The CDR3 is CASSQDWRGSYEQYF. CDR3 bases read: TGTGCCAGCAGCCAAGACTGGAGGGGCTCCTATGAACAGTAC.

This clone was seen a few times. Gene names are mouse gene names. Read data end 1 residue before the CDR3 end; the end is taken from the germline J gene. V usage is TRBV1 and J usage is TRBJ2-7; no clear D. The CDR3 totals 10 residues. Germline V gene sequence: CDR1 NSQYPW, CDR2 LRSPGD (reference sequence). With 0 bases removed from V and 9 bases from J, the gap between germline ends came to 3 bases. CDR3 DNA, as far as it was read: TGCACCTGCAGTGCAGATCGACAGTAC. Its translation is CTCSADRQY. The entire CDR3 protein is CTCSADRQYF.

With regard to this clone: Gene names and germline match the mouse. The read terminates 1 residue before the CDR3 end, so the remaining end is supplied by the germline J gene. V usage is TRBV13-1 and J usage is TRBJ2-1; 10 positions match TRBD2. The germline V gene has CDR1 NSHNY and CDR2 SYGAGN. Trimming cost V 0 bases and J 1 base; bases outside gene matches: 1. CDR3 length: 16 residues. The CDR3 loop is CASSDEDWGNYAEQFF. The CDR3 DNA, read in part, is TGTGCCAGCAGTGATGAGGACTGGGGGAACTATGCTGAGCAGTTC.

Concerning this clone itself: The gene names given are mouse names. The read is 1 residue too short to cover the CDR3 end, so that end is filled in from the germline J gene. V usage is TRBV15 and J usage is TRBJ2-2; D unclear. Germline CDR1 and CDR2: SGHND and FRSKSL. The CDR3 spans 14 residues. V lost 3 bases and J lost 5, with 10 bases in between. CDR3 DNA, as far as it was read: TGTGCCAGCAGTTTCCGGGGTAGAACCGGGCAGCTCTAC. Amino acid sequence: CASSFRGRTGQLY. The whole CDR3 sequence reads CASSFRGRTGQLYF.

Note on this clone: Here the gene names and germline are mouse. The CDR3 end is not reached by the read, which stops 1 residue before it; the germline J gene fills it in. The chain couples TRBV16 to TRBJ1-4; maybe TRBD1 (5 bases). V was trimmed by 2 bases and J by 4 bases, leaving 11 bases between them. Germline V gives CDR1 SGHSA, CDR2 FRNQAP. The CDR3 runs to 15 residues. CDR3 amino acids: CASSLSGGVNERLFF. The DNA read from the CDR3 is TGTGCAAGCAGCTTATCGGGAGGGGTCAACGAAAGATTATTT.

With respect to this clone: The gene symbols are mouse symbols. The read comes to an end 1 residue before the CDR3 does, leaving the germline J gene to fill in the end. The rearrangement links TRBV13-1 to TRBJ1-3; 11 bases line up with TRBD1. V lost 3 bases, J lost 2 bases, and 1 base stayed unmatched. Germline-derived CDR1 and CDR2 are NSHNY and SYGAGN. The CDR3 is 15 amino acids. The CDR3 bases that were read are TGTGCCAGCAGTGGGGGACAGGGGGCTGGAAATACGCTCTAT. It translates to CASSGGQGAGNTLY. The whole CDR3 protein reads CASSGGQGAGNTLYF.

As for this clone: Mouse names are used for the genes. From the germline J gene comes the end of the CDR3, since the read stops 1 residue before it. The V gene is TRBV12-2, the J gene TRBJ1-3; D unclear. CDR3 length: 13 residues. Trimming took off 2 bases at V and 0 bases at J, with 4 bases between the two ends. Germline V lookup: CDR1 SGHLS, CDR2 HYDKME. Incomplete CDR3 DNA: TGTGCCAGCTCTCAGGATTCTGGAAATACGCTCTAT. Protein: CASSQDSGNTLY. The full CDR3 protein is CASSQDSGNTLYF.

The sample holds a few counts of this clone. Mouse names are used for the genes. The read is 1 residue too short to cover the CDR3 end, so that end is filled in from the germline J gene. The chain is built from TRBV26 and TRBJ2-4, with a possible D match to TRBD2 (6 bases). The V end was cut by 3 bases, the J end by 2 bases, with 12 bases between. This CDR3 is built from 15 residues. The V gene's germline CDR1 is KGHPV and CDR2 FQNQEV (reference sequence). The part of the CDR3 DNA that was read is TGTGCCAGCAGTCTCTCCTGGGGAATTCAAAACACCTTGTAC. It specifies CASSLSWGIQNTLY. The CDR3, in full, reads CASSLSWGIQNTLYF.

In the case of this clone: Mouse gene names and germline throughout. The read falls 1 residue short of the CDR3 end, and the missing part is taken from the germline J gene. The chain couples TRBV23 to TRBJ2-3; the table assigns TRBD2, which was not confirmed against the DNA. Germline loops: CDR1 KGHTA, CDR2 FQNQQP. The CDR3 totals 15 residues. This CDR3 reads CSSSFGTGGAETLYF. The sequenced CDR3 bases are TGCTCCAGCAGTTTCGGGACTGGGGGGGCAGAAACGCTGTAT. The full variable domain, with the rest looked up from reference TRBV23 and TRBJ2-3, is DAAVTQKPRYLIKMKGQEAEMKCIPEKGHTAVFWYQQKQSKELKFLIYFQNQQPLDQIDMVKERFSAVCPSSSLCSLGIRTCEAEDSALYLCSSSFGTGGAETLYFGSGTRLTVL.

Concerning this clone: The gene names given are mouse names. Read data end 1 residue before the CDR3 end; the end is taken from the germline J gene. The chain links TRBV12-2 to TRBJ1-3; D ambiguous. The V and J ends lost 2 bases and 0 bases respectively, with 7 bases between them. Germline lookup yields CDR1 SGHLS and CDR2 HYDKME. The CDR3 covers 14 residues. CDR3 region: CASSHSNSGNTLYF. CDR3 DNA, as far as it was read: TGTGCCAGCTCTCACTCAAATTCTGGAAATACGCTCTAT.

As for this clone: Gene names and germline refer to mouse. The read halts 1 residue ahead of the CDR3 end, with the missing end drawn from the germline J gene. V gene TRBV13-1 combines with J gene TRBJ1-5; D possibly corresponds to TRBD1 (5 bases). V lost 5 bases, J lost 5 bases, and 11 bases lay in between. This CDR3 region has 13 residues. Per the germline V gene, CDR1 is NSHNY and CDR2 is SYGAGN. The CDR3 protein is CASSPGGYQAPLF. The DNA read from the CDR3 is TGTGCCAGCAGCCCGGGGGGGTACCAGGCTCCGCTT.

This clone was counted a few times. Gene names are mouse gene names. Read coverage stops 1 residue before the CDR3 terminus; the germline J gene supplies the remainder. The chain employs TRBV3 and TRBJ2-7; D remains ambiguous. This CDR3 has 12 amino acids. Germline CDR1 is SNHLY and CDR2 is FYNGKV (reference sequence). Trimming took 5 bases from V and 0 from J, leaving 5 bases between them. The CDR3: CASSLSSYEQYF. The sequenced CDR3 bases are TGTGCCAGCAGCCTCAGCTCCTATGAACAGTAC.

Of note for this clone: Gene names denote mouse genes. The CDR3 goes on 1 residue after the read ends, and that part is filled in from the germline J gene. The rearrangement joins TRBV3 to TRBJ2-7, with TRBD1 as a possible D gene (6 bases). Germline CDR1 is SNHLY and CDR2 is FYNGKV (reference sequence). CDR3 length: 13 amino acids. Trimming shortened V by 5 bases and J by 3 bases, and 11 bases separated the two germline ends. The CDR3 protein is CASSPGTFYEQYF. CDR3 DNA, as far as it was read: TGTGCCAGCAGCCCCGGGACATTCTATGAACAGTAC.

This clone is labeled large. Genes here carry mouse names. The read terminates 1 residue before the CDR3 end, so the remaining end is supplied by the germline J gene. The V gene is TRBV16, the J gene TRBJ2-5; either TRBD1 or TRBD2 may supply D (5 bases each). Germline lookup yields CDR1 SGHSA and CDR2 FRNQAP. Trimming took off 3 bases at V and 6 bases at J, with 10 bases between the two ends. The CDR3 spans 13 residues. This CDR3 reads CASSFRGMDTQYF. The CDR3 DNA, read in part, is TGTGCAAGCAGCTTCCGGGGGATGGACACCCAGTAC.

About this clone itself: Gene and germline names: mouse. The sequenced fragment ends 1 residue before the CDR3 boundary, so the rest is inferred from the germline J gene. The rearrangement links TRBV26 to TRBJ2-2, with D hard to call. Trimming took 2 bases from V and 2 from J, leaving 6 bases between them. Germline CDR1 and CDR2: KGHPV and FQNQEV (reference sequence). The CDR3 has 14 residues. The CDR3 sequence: CASSLGSNTGQLYF. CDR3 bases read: TGTGCCAGCAGTCTGGGGTCTAACACCGGGCAGCTCTAC.

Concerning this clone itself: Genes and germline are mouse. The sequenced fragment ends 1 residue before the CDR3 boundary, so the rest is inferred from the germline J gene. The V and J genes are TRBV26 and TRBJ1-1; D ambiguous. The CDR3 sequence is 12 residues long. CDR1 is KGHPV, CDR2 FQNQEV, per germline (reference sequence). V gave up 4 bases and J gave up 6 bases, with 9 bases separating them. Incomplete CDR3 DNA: TGTGCCAGCAGTCGCGGGAGGGCAGAAGTCTTC. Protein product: CASSRGRAEVF. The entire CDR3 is CASSRGRAEVFF. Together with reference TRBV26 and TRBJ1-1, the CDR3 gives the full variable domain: NSKVIQTPRYLVKGQGQKAKMRCIPEKGHPVVFWYQQNKNNEFKFLINFQNQEVLQQIDMTEKRFSAECPSNSPCSLEIQSSEAGDSALYLCASSRGRAEVFFGKGTRLTVV.

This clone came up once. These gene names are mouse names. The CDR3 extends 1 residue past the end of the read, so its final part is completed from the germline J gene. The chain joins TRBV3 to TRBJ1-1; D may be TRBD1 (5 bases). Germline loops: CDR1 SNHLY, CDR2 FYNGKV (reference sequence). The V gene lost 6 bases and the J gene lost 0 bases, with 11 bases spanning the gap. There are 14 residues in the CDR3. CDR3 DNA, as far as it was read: TGTGCCAGCAGTCGGGACGATGCAAACACAGAAGTCTTC. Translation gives CASSRDDANTEVF. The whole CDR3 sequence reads CASSRDDANTEVFF.

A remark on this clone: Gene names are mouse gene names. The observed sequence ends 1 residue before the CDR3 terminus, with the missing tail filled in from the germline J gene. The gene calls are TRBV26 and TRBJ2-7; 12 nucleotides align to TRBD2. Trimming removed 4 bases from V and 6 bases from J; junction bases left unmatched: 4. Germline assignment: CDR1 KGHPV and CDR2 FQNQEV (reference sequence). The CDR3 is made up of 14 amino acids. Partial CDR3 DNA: TGTGCCAGCAGTCGGGGACTGGGGGGCTTTGAACAGTAC. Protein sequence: CASSRGLGGFEQY. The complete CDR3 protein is CASSRGLGGFEQYF. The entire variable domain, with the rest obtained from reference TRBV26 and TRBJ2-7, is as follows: NSKVIQTPRYLVKGQGQKAKMRCIPEKGHPVVFWYQQNKNNEFKFLINFQNQEVLQQIDMTEKRFSAECPSNSPCSLEIQSSEAGDSALYLCASSRGLGGFEQYFGPGTRLTVL.